Following are 18 T cell receptor beta chains from one sample sequenced in a study of CD8 T cells in ankylosing spondylitis. No antigen has been assigned to these receptors. Points from the study as a whole: Within ankylosing spondylitis blood, a TCR beta motif made up of eight or nine highly homologous variants appeared to be characteristic.

TCRdb reprocessed the 5' RACE reads with MiXCR, giving one entry per CDR3 protein. This table has roughly 350,000 distinct CDR3 sequences, less than 9.5% appearing once. Sequencing used blood, either unsorted or a sorted T cell fraction (not recorded which). These receptors were obtained from a male donor with ankylosing spondylitis.

There are a few counts of this clonotype. The gene calls are TRBV19 and TRBJ2-2; 10 positions match TRBD1. Germline V lookup: CDR1 LNHDA, CDR2 SQIVND (reference sequence). The ends lost 2 bases at V and 3 bases at J; junction bases unmatched: 3. This CDR3 has 16 amino acids. CDR3 amino acids: CASSIPGTGDTGELFF. The CDR3 nucleotides are TGTGCCAGTAGTATACCCGGGACAGGGGACACCGGGGAGCTGTTTTTT.

Ten or more counts support this clonotype. CDR3 protein: CASSLERASQPQHF. CDR3 bases: TGTGCCAGCAGCTTAGAACGGGCAAGTCAGCCCCAGCATTTT. The V and J genes are TRBV11-2 and TRBJ1-5; D remains unclear. From germline, CDR1 is SGHAT and CDR2 FQNNGV. This CDR3 region has 14 residues. The V and J ends lost 0 bases and 6 bases respectively, with 9 bases between them.

This clonotype was recorded many times. The V gene is TRBV4-2, the J gene TRBJ2-5; D call uncertain. The CDR3 loop spans 14 amino acids. Germline V gene lookup returns CDR1 LGHNA and CDR2 YNFKEQ. V lost 0 bases to trimming and J lost 4 bases, with 9 bases between them. The CDR3 region is CASSQDSGRETQYF. The CDR3, as DNA: TGTGCCAGCAGCCAAGATTCGGGTAGAGAGACCCAGTACTTC.

This clonotype was seen only a few times. This chain connects TRBV5-5 to TRBJ2-3, with D unclear. Per the germline V gene, CDR1 is SGHKS and CDR2 is YYEKEE (reference sequence). The CDR3 extends over 15 amino acids. V lost 4 bases, J lost 3 bases, and 15 bases lay in between. The CDR3 nucleotides are TGTGCCAGCAGCACGGGCCCTACGCAGACAGATACGCAGTATTTT. Its protein product is CASSTGPTQTDTQYF.

The chain joins TRBV5-1 to TRBJ2-3, with TRBD2 identical over 11 bases. V dropped 0 bases and J dropped 0; count of bases not matched to a gene: 6. From germline, CDR1 is SGHRS and CDR2 YFSETQ. This CDR3 spans 18 amino acids. CDR3 amino acids: CASSLAGLADSSTDTQYF. The CDR3 region has the DNA TGCGCCAGCAGCTTGGCGGGACTAGCGGATTCTAGCACAGATACGCAGTATTTT.

In this sample, this clonotype turned up many times. This sequence joins TRBV12-3 or TRBV12-4 and TRBJ1-5; 9 bases fit TRBD1. The length of the CDR3 is 17 residues. V lost 8 bases and J lost 1; bases outside the gene matches: 12. This CDR3 reads CASHPSGGQGSNQPQHF. For the CDR3, the DNA is TGTGCCAGCCACCCGTCCGGGGGACAGGGAAGCAATCAGCCCCAGCATTTT.

The V gene is TRBV5-6, the J gene TRBJ2-7; 10 bases agree with TRBD1. Germline V gene lookup returns CDR1 SGHDT and CDR2 YYEEEE. The CDR3 is 16 residues long. V trimming: 4 bases; J trimming: 2 bases; junction bases outside the gene matches: 9. Here the CDR3 reads CASSPDRGLIAYEQYF. For the CDR3, the DNA is TGTGCCAGCAGCCCGGACAGGGGGTTGATCGCCTACGAGCAGTACTTC.

This clonotype appeared a few times. The V call is TRBV7-9, the J call TRBJ2-1; D is undetermined. CDR1 is SEHNR and CDR2 is FQNEAQ in the germline V gene (reference sequence). Trimming took off 4 bases at V and 6 bases at J, with 16 bases between the two ends. This CDR3 has 15 amino acids. The CDR3 DNA follows: TGTGCCAGCAGCTCCGGCGGTGTCGGTGTCAATGAGCAGTTCTTC. Translated: CASSSGGVGVNEQFF.

This clonotype was detected ten times or more. The J gene is TRBJ2-1, the V gene TRBV27; D gene ambiguous. V dropped 5 bases and J dropped 0 bases, with 11 bases sitting between them. The germline V gene has CDR1 MNHEY and CDR2 SMNVEV (reference sequence). The CDR3 is 15 amino acids. The CDR3 region has the DNA TGTGCCAGCAGTGAACAGCTAAGCTCCTACAATGAGCAGTTCTTC. Translated: CASSEQLSSYNEQFF.

This clonotype was observed at least ten times. J is TRBJ2-2 and V is TRBV7-3; TRBD2 matches 9 bases. The length of the CDR3 is 16 residues. V was clipped by 5 bases and J by 2 bases; unmatched bases: 6. CDR1 and CDR2 from the germline V gene are SGHTA and FQGTGA. CDR3 region: CASSKLAGLNTGELFF. CDR3 nucleotide sequence: TGTGCCAGCAGCAAACTAGCGGGTCTAAACACCGGGGAGCTGTTTTTT.

The chain employs TRBV2 and TRBJ1-4; D not resolved. Deletions cut 4 bases from V and 0 bases from J, with 3 bases between. CDR3 length: 13 residues. Germline V gives CDR1 SNHLY, CDR2 FYNNEI. The CDR3 loop reads CASSGTTNEKLFF. The CDR3, as DNA: TGTGCCAGCAGTGGGACAACTAATGAAAAACTGTTTTTT.

The J gene is TRBJ1-1, the V gene TRBV6-2 or TRBV6-3; D ambiguous. V shed 3 bases and J shed 3 bases, with 17 bases lying between them. The CDR3 has 16 residues. CDR1 and CDR2 from the germline V gene are MNHEY and SVGEGT. The CDR3 coding sequence is TGTGCCAGCAGTTATCCCCCCCGCGAAGGCCACACTGAAGCTTTCTTT. It is translated as CASSYPPREGHTEAFF.

In this sample, this clonotype turned up many times. This chain links TRBV29-1 with TRBJ1-5; no clear D gene. Trimming removed 7 bases from V and 1 base from J, with 14 bases in between. This CDR3 region has 14 residues. Germline V gene lookup returns CDR1 SQVTM and CDR2 ANQGSEA. CDR3 sequence (DNA): TGCAGCGCCCTGGCGGGTGGGAGCAATCAGCCCCAGCATTTT. Its translation is CSALAGGSNQPQHF.

This clonotype appeared many times. The genes are TRBV28 and TRBJ2-1, with a tentative D call TRBD2 (6 bases). The V and J ends lost 5 bases and 5 bases respectively, with 16 bases between them. The CDR3 covers 15 residues. Germline V gives CDR1 MDHEN, CDR2 SYDVKM. The CDR3 DNA sequence: TGTGCCAGCAGTCCTCCGGGACTGGCGCACAATGAGCAGTTCTTC. Protein sequence: CASSPPGLAHNEQFF. Variable domain in full (rest from reference TRBV28 and TRBJ2-1): DVKVTQSSRYLVKRTGEKVFLECVQDMDHENMFWYRQDPGLGLRLIYFSYDVKMKEKGDIPEGYSVSREKKERFSLILESASTNQTSMYLCASSPPGLAHNEQFFGPGTRLTVL.

The chain joins TRBV15 to TRBJ2-2; 8 bases are a match to TRBD2. The length of the CDR3 is 16 residues. Trimming at V came to 7 bases and at J to 8 bases, leaving 15 bases not matched to a gene. Per germline, CDR1 LNHNV and CDR2 YYDKDF (reference sequence). The CDR3 region is CATKFERGRGGGELFF. CDR3 bases: TGTGCCACCAAATTCGAGCGGGGGAGAGGAGGAGGGGAGCTGTTTTTT.

In its sample, this clonotype was seen a few times. The genes are TRBV5-6 and TRBJ2-1; D remains ambiguous. The CDR3 totals 18 residues. CDR1 is SGHDT and CDR2 is YYEEEE in the germline V gene. Trimming removed 2 bases from V and 6 bases from J, with 24 bases in between. CDR3 protein: CASSFSDSLRRQSNEQFF. As DNA, the CDR3 is TGTGCCAGCAGCTTTAGTGACTCCCTGCGACGACAAAGCAATGAGCAGTTCTTC.

This sequence joins TRBV7-3 and TRBJ2-7; D unresolved. Per the germline V gene, CDR1 is SGHTA and CDR2 is FQGTGA. The CDR3 is 15 residues long. Trimming pared 6 bases from V and 5 bases from J, leaving 20 bases between. The CDR3 is CASSQNTAPFHEQYF. The DNA for the CDR3 is TGTGCCAGCAGTCAAAACACCGCCCCTTTCCACGAGCAGTACTTC.

This clonotype was counted a few times. V usage is TRBV12-3 or TRBV12-4 and J usage is TRBJ1-1, with D perhaps TRBD1 (5 bases). CDR3 length equals 13 residues. Trimming left V 5 bases short and J 6 bases short, with 13 bases between. CDR3 loop: CASSPTVGAEAFF. CDR3 coding DNA: TGTGCCAGCAGTCCGACGGTGGGGGCTGAAGCTTTCTTT.